The 24 T cell receptor beta chains in this list originate from one sample, sequenced in a study of memory CD4+ T cells and cytomegalovirus serostatus. Single viable CD3+CD4+CD8-CD45RO+ cells were sorted as the memory CD4+ T cells. Libraries were prepared by immunoSEQ multiplex PCR; TCRdb keeps only in-frame clonotypes and omits some of them. The sample shows some 41,000 clones, 70% to 80% of them seen only once. The sequencing input was memory CD4+ T cells from blood. Source of these receptors: an adult in good health and CMV-seronegative.

This chain joins TRBV6-5 and TRBJ2-1; tentative D call: TRBD2 (6 bases). Trimming cost V 6 bases and J 7 bases, with 13 bases left between them. Per germline, CDR1 MNHEY and CDR2 SVGAGI. This CDR3 has 13 amino acids. The DNA for the CDR3 is TGTGCCAGCAGCCCGACTAGAAGAAATGAGCAGTTCTTC. Residues: CASSPTRRNEQFF.

The chain couples TRBV30 to TRBJ2-3, with a weak D call TRBD2 (7 bases). This CDR3 has 13 amino acids. Per germline, CDR1 GTSNPN and CDR2 SVGIG (reference sequence). Trimming stripped 1 base from V and 4 bases from J, with 9 bases between. As DNA, the CDR3 is TGTGCCTGGAGTGGGGGGGGGCCAGATACGCAGTATTTT. It codes for CAWSGGGPDTQYF.

Turning to this clone: The junction does not match germline at one end; this may be a read error. This rearrangement joins TRBV15 to TRBJ1-4; D remains unclear. The CDR3 spans 14 residues. From germline, CDR1 is LNHNV and CDR2 YYDKDF (reference sequence). CDR3 sequence: CAISSYRLNEKLFF. For the CDR3, the DNA is TGTGCCATCAGCAGCTACAGATTAAATGAAAAACTGTTTTTT.

This clone was seen more than once but under ten times. The gene calls are TRBV18 and TRBJ1-6; TRBD1 agrees at 7 bases. V lost 3 bases to trimming and J lost 9 bases; unmatched junction nucleotides: 8. The CDR3 is 15 amino acids. Per the germline V gene, CDR1 is KGHSH and CDR2 is LQKENI. CDR3 region: CASSPQGGDLSPLHF. The CDR3 bases are TGTGCCAGCTCACCGCAGGGGGGGGACCTTTCACCCCTCCACTTT.

Here the CDR3 reads CASSQGITAGLNTEAFF. DNA of the CDR3: TGCGCCAGCAGCCAGGGTATTACAGCTGGTCTGAACACTGAAGCTTTCTTT. J is TRBJ1-1 and V is TRBV5-1; maybe TRBD1 (5 bases). Trimming cost V 4 bases and J 0 bases, with 19 bases left between them. Germline V CDR1 and CDR2: SGHRS, YFSETQ. This CDR3 has 17 residues.

This clone appeared once. V is TRBV6-5 and J is TRBJ2-7; D might be TRBD1 (5 bases). The CDR3 consists of 13 residues. V gave up 4 bases and J gave up 5 bases, with 12 bases separating them. Germline V gene data show CDR1 as MNHEY and CDR2 as SVGAGI. The CDR3 DNA sequence: TGTGCCAGCAGTTTAGACGTACAGGACGAGCAGTACTTC. It encodes CASSLDVQDEQYF.

V gene TRBV11-1 combines with J gene TRBJ2-7; the D gene could be TRBD1 or TRBD2 (6 bases each). Germline CDR1 and CDR2: SGHAT and FQDESV (reference sequence). The length of the CDR3 is 12 residues. V lost 5 bases to trimming and J lost 4 bases, with 9 bases between them. CDR3 sequence reads: CASSRGQYEQYF. The CDR3 DNA reads TGTGCCAGCAGCCGGGGGCAATACGAGCAGTACTTC.

The genes are TRBV20-1 and TRBJ1-4; D gene unclear. Germline values: CDR1 DFQATT, CDR2 SNEGSKA (reference sequence). V was cut by 5 bases and J by 8 bases, with 9 bases left in between. The CDR3 runs to 11 residues. The CDR3 sequence: CSARVAEKLFF. The CDR3 region has the DNA TGCAGTGCTCGAGTGGCCGAAAAACTGTTTTTT.

Notes on this clone: At one end, the junction sequence differs from germline, possibly due to a read error. This chain joins TRBV2 and TRBJ2-3; the D gene could be TRBD1 or TRBD2 (5 bases each). Germline CDR1 is SNHLY and CDR2 is FYNNEI. This CDR3 contains 14 residues. The CDR3 nucleotides are TGTGCCAGCAGGGAAGGGACGGTTCGAGATACGCAGTATTTT. Its protein product is CASREGTVRDTQYF. The entire variable domain, with the rest obtained from reference TRBV2 and TRBJ2-3, is as follows: EPEVTQTPSHQVTQMGQEVILRCVPISNHLYFYWYRQILGQKVEFLVSFYNNEISEKSEIFDDQFSVERPDGSNFTLKIRSTKLEDSAMYFCASREGTVRDTQYFGPGTRLTVL.

This rearrangement joins TRBV18 to TRBJ1-5; 7 nucleotides line up with TRBD1. V lost 3 bases and J lost 9; bases outside the gene matches: 14. CDR1 is KGHSH and CDR2 is LQKENI in the germline V gene. This CDR3 spans 16 amino acids. The CDR3 DNA follows: TGTGCCAGCTCACCTATCCTAGGGGGCCAAGGGTCGCCCCAGCATTTT. It encodes CASSPILGGQGSPQHF.

The chain is built from TRBV6-1 and TRBJ2-4; D might be TRBD2 (5 bases). The CDR3 is 11 residues long. Germline values: CDR1 MNHNS, CDR2 SASEGT. V was clipped by 6 bases and J by 8 bases, with 8 bases between them. The DNA for the CDR3 is TGTGCCAGCAGACTCGGGGACATTCAGTACTTC. Its protein is CASRLGDIQYF.

This chain joins TRBV5-1 and TRBJ2-2; D gene uncertain. Trimming stripped 0 bases from V and 4 bases from J, with 10 bases between. Germline V lookup: CDR1 SGHRS, CDR2 YFSETQ. CDR3 size: 15 residues. This CDR3 reads CASSLDPGSTGELFF. CDR3 sequence (DNA): TGCGCCAGCAGCTTGGACCCGGGTAGCACCGGGGAGCTGTTTTTT.

This chain uses TRBV5-5 with TRBJ1-5, with 7 nucleotides matching TRBD1. The CDR3 is 16 residues long. CDR1 and CDR2 (germline): SGHKS, YYEKEE (reference sequence). V dropped 4 bases and J dropped 0; count of bases not matched to a gene: 7. The CDR3 DNA reads as TGTGCCAGCAGCCCTCAGGGGGAGCGTAGCAATCAGCCCCAGCATTTT. Its translation: CASSPQGERSNQPQHF.

This clone was seen a few times. The J gene is TRBJ1-1, the V gene TRBV19; D unresolved. There are 14 residues in the CDR3. Between the trimmed V and J ends, which lost 3 bases and 4 bases, there was a span of 12 bases. Per the germline V gene, CDR1 is LNHDA and CDR2 is SQIVND (reference sequence). CDR3 bases: TGTGCCAGTAGTATTCCCGAGCCCGTCACTGAAGCTTTCTTT. Translating it yields CASSIPEPVTEAFF.

The J gene is TRBJ1-4, the V gene TRBV18; maybe TRBD1 (5 bases). The CDR3 runs 15 residues. Trimming removed 3 bases at V and 8 bases at J, with 16 bases between. The germline V gene has CDR1 KGHSH and CDR2 LQKENI. CDR3 in amino acids: CASSPPGQSREKLFF. The CDR3 DNA reads as TGTGCCAGCTCACCGCCAGGGCAAAGTAGGGAAAAACTGTTTTTT. Combining the CDR3 with reference TRBV18 and TRBJ1-4 gives the whole variable domain NAGVMQNPRHLVRRRGQEARLRCSPMKGHSHVYWYRQLPEEGLKFMVYLQKENIIDESGMPKERFSAEFPKEGPSILRIQQVVRGDSAAYFCASSPPGQSREKLFFGSGTQLSVL.

The genes are TRBV5-5 and TRBJ2-7, with a weak D call TRBD1 (6 bases). Looked up from germline, CDR1 is SGHKS and CDR2 is YYEKEE (reference sequence). The CDR3 length is 13 residues. Trimming stripped 5 bases from V and 3 bases from J, with 12 bases between. CDR3 residues: CASRLEGVYEQYF. CDR3 nucleotide sequence: TGTGCCAGCAGACTCGAGGGGGTCTACGAGCAGTACTTC.

This clone came up a few times. This chain uses TRBV4-1 with TRBJ2-3; D is unclear. Trimming pared 2 bases from V and 1 base from J, leaving 10 bases between. Germline CDR1 and CDR2: MGHRA and YSYEKL. CDR3 length equals 15 residues. The DNA for the CDR3 is TGCGCCAGCAGCCAATCGCCAGACGGCACAGATACGCAGTATTTT. Protein product: CASSQSPDGTDTQYF.

The chain recombines TRBV7-2 with TRBJ1-1; TRBD1 is a possible D gene (5 bases). Germline CDR1 is SGHTA and CDR2 is FQGNSA. Trimming removed 3 bases from V and 0 bases from J, with 8 bases in between. CDR3 size: 14 residues. In DNA, the CDR3 is TGTGCCAGCAGCTTCGACAGCCTGAACACTGAAGCTTTCTTT. It codes for CASSFDSLNTEAFF.

The chain couples TRBV27 to TRBJ1-5; 7 nucleotides line up with TRBD1. There are 13 residues in the CDR3. Trimming cost V 7 bases and J 5 bases; bases outside gene matches: 5. Germline V gene data show CDR1 as MNHEY and CDR2 as SMNVEV (reference sequence). This CDR3 reads CASKGTADQPQHF. Here the CDR3 DNA reads TGTGCCAGCAAAGGGACAGCGGATCAGCCCCAGCATTTT.

CDR3 DNA sequence: TGTGCCAGCAGCTTCCGTCGGCAGAACACTGAAGCTTTCTTT. It specifies CASSFRRQNTEAFF. The chain combines TRBV11-2 with TRBJ1-1, with no clear D. V was pared by 3 bases and J by 1 base, with 9 bases between. The CDR3 is 14 amino acids. CDR1 and CDR2 from the germline V gene are SGHAT and FQNNGV. Using reference TRBV11-2 and TRBJ1-1 for the parts outside the CDR3, the full variable domain is EAGVAQSPRYKIIEKRQSVAFWCNPISGHATLYWYQQILGQGPKLLIQFQNNGVVDDSQLPKDRFSAERLKGVDSTLKIQPAKLEDSAVYLCASSFRRQNTEAFFGQGTRLTVV.

CDR3 region: CASAGTGPSYEQYF. Written as DNA, the CDR3 is TGCGCCAGCGCGGGAACCGGGCCCTCCTACGAGCAGTACTTC. The chain is built from TRBV5-1 and TRBJ2-7; maybe TRBD2 (6 bases). With 7 bases removed from V and 0 bases from J, the gap between germline ends came to 14 bases. The CDR3 covers 14 residues. Per the germline V gene, CDR1 is SGHRS and CDR2 is YFSETQ.

This chain joins TRBV4-1 and TRBJ2-7; TRBD1 matches at 9 bases. Germline lookup yields CDR1 MGHRA and CDR2 YSYEKL. V was clipped by 4 bases and J by 5 bases; unmatched bases: 6. CDR3 length: 14 residues. CDR3 in DNA: TGCGCCAGCAGCCTCTCCCGGACAGGGGACGAGCAGTACTTC. Translation gives CASSLSRTGDEQYF.

The chain couples TRBV7-8 to TRBJ2-3; D unclear. The CDR3 totals 12 residues. The V gene lost 5 bases and the J gene lost 9 bases, with 12 bases spanning the gap. In germline, CDR1 is SGHVS, CDR2 FQNEAQ. The CDR3: CASSPGVGTQYF. CDR3 DNA sequence: TGTGCCAGCAGCCCTGGGGTAGGCACGCAGTATTTT.

For this clone: The sample contains more than one DNA sequence encoding this CDR3. In DNA, the CDR3 is TGTGCCAGCGGGACAGGGCGCTATGGCTACACCTTC. Residues: CASGTGRYGYTF. The chain couples TRBV27 to TRBJ1-2, with 9 positions matching TRBD1. The CDR3 sequence is 12 residues long. J lost 4 bases, V lost 8 bases, and 2 bases had no gene match. In germline, CDR1 is MNHEY, CDR2 SMNVEV (reference sequence).